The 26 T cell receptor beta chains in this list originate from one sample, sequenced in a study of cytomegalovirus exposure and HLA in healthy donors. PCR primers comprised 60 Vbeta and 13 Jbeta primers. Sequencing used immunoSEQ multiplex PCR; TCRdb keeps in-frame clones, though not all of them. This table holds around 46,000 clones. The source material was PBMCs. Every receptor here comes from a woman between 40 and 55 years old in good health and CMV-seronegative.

CDR3 sequence reads: CASSPTGVNYGYTF. CDR3 in DNA: TGTGCCAGCAGCCCGACAGGGGTCAACTATGGCTACACCTTC. The chain joins TRBV7-3 to TRBJ1-2; 8 nucleotides match TRBD1. J lost 2 bases, V lost 5 bases, and 4 bases had no gene match. The length of the CDR3 is 14 residues. CDR1 is SGHTA, CDR2 FQGTGA, per germline. Using reference TRBV7-3 and TRBJ1-2 for the parts outside the CDR3, the full variable domain is GAGVSQTPSNKVTEKGKYVELRCDPISGHTALYWYRQSLGQGPEFLIYFQGTGAADDSGLPNDRFFAVRPEGSVSTLKIQRTERGDSAVYLCASSPTGVNYGYTFGSGTRLTVV.

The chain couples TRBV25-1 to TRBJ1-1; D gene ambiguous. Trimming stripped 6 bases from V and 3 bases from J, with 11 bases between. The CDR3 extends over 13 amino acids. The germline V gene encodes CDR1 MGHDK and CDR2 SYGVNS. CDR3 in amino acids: CASRRSGYTEAFF. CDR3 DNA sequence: TGTGCCAGCAGGAGATCGGGATACACTGAAGCTTTCTTT.

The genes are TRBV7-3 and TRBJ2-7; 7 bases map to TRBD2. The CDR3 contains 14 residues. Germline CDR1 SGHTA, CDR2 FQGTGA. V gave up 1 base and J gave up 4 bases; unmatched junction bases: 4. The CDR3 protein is CASSLSGGVYEQYF. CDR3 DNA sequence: TGTGCCAGCAGCTTAAGCGGGGGTGTATACGAGCAGTACTTC.

The CDR3 DNA reads as TGTGCCAGCAGCCTTCACGGGGAGGCTAATGAAAAACTGTTTTTT. Translated: CASSLHGEANEKLFF. V and J are TRBV7-2 and TRBJ1-4; the D is unclear. This CDR3 has 15 amino acids. Trimming cost V 5 bases and J 3 bases, with 13 bases left between them. Germline loops: CDR1 SGHTA, CDR2 FQGNSA.

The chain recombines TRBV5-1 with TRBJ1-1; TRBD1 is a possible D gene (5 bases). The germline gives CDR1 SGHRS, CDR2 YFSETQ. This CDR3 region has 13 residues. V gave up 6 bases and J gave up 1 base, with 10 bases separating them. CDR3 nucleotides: TGCGCCAGCACCCTTACAGGGAACACTGAAGCTTTCTTT. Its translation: CASTLTGNTEAFF.

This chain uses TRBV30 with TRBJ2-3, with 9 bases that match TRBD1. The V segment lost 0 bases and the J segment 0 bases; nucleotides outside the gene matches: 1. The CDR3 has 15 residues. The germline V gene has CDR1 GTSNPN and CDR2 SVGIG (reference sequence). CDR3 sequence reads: CAWSVGQGSTDTQYF. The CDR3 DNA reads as TGTGCCTGGAGTGTGGGACAGGGTAGCACAGATACGCAGTATTTT.

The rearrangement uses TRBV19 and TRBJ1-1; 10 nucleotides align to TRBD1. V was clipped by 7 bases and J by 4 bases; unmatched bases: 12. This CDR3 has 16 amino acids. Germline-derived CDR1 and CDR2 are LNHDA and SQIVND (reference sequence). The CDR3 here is CASIPGTGDGGTEAFF. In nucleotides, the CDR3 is TGTGCCAGTATCCCCGGGACAGGGGACGGGGGCACTGAAGCTTTCTTT.

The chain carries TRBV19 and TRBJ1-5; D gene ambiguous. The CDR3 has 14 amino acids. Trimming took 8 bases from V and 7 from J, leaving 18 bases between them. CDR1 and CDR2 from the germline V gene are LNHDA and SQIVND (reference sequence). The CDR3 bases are TGTGCCAGTCGAGGGCGTAGCGGGAGCCAGCCCCAGCATTTT. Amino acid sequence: CASRGRSGSQPQHF.

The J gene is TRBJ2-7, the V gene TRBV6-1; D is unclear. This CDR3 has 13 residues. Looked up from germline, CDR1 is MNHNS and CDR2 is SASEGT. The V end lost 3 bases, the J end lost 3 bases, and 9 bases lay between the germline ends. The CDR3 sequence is CASSDKYSYEQYF. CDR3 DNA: TGTGCCAGCAGTGATAAGTACAGCTACGAGCAGTACTTC.

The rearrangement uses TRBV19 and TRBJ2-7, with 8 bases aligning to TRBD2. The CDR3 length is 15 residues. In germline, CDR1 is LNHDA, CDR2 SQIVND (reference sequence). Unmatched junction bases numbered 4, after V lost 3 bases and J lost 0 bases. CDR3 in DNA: TGTGCCAGTAGTATCGGGGGGGGCTCCTCCTACGAGCAGTACTTC. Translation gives CASSIGGGSSYEQYF.

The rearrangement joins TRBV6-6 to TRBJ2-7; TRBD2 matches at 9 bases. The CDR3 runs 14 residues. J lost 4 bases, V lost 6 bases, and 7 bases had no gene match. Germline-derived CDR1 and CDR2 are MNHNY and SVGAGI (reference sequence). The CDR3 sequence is CASRNSGREYEQYF. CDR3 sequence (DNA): TGTGCCAGCAGGAATAGCGGGAGAGAATACGAGCAGTACTTC.

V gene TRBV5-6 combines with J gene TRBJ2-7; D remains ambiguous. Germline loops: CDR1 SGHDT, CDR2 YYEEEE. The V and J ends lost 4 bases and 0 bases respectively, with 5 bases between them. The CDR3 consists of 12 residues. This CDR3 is CASSGRSYEQYF. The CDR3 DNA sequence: TGTGCCAGCAGCGGCCGCTCCTACGAGCAGTACTTC.

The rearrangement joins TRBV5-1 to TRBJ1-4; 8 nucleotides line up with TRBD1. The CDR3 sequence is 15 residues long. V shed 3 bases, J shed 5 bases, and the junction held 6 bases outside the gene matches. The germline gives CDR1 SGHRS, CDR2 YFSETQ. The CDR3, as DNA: TGCGCCAGCAGCTCATCCGGGACAGGCAATGAAAAACTGTTTTTT. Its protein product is CASSSSGTGNEKLFF.

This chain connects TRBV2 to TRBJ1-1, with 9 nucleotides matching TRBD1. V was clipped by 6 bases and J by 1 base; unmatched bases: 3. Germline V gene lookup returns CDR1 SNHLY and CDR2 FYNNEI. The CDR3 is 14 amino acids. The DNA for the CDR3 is TGTGCCAGCAGGGACAGGGGCGGGAACACTGAAGCTTTCTTT. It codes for CASRDRGGNTEAFF.

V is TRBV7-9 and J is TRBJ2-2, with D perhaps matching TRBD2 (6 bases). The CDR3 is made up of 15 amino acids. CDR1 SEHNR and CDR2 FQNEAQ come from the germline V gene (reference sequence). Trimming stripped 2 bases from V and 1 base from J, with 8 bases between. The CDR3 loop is CASSLLAVNTGELFF. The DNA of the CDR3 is TGTGCCAGCAGCTTATTAGCGGTGAACACCGGGGAGCTGTTTTTT. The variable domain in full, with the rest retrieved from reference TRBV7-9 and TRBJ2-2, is DTGVSQNPRHKITKRGQNVTFRCDPISEHNRLYWYRQTLGQGPEFLTYFQNEAQLEKSRLLSDRFSAERPKGSFSTLEIQRTEQGDSAMYLCASSLLAVNTGELFFGEGSRLTVL.

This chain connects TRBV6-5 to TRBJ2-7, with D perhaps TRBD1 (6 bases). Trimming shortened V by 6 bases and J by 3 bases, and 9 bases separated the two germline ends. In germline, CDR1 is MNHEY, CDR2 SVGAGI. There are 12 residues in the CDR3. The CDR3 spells CASSTGIYEQYF. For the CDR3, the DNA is TGTGCCAGCAGCACAGGGATCTACGAGCAGTACTTC.

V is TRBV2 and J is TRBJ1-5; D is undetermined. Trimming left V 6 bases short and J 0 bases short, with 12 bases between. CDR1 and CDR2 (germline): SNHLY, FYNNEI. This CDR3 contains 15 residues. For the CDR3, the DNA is TGTGCCAGCAGAGGTCTAACAGTTAGCAATCAGCCCCAGCATTTT. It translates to CASRGLTVSNQPQHF.

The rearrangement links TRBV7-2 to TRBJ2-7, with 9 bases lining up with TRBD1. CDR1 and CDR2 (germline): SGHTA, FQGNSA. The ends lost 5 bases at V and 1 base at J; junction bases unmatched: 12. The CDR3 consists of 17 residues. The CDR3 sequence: CASSLVGTGIGSYEQYF. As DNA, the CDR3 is TGTGCCAGCAGCCTAGTAGGGACAGGGATAGGGTCCTACGAGCAGTACTTC.

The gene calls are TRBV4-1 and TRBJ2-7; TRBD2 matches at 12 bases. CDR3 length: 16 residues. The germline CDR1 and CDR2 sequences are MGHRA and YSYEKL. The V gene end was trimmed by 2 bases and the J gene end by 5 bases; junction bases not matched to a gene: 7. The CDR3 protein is CASSQSTSGSRNEQYF. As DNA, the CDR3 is TGCGCCAGCAGCCAATCGACTAGCGGGAGTAGGAACGAGCAGTACTTC.

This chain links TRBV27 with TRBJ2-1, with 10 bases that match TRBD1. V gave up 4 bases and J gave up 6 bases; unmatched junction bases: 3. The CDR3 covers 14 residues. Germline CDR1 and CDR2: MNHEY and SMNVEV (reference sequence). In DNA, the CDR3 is TGTGCCAGCAGTTCAAGACAGGGGGCCAATGAGCAGTTCTTC. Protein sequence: CASSSRQGANEQFF.

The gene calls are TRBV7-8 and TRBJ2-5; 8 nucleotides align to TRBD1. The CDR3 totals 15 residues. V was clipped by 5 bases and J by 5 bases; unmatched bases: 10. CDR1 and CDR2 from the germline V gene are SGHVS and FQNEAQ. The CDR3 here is CASSLGQGIEETQYF. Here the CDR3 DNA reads TGTGCCAGCAGCCTCGGACAGGGAATAGAGGAGACCCAGTACTTC.

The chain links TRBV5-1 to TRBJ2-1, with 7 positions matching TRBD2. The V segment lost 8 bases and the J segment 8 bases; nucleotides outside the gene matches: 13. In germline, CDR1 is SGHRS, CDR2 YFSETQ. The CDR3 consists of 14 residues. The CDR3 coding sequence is TGCGCCAGTAGTAGCGGGCCCGGTAGCTATGAGCAGTTCTTC. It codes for CASSSGPGSYEQFF.

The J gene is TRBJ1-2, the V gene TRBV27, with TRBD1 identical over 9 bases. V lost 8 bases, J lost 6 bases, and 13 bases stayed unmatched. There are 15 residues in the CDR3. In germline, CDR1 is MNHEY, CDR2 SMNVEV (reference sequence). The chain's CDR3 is CASRPWDRERNGYTF. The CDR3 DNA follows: TGTGCCAGCCGGCCCTGGGACAGGGAACGGAATGGCTACACCTTC.

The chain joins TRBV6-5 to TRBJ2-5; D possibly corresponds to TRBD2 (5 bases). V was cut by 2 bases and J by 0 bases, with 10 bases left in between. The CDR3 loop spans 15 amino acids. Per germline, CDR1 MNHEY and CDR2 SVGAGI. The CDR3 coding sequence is TGTGCCAGCAGTTACGGTCACGGGAACCAAGAGACCCAGTACTTC. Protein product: CASSYGHGNQETQYF.

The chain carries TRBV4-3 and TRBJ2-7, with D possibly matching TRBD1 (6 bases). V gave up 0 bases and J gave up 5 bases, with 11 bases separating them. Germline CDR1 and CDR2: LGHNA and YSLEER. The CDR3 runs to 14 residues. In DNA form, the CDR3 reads TGCGCCAGCAGCCAAGATTTACAGGGCGACGAGCAGTACTTC. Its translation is CASSQDLQGDEQYF.

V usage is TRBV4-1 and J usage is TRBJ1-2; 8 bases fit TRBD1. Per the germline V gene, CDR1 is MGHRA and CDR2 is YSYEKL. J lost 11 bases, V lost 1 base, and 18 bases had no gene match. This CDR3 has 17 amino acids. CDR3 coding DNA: TGCGCCAGCAGCCAAGTAAAAGGCGGACAGGGAATCTCAGGATACACCTTC. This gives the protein CASSQVKGGQGISGYTF.